These T cell receptor beta chains were read from a single sample in a study of CD8 T cells in ankylosing spondylitis. One entry per CDR3 protein, called by TCRdb with MiXCR from the 5' RACE reads. Of about 240,000 distinct CDR3 sequences in the sample, approximately 9% were seen once. The sequencing input was blood, either unsorted or a sorted T cell fraction (not recorded which). The receptors stem from a male donor with ankylosing spondylitis or in good health (not recorded which). Both conserved end residues are trimmed from each CDR3. Each record gives: J gene, V gene, CDR3 protein.

>TRBJ2-3|TRBV13
ASSLPPGSGTDTQY
>TRBJ2-2|TRBV20-1
SASLAGKTGELF
>TRBJ1-1|TRBV12-3/TRBV12-4
ASSWTVLGAF
>TRBJ2-4|TRBV20-1
SGVGAGAKNIQY
>TRBJ1-6|TRBV12-3/TRBV12-4
ASSRDRKNSPLH
>TRBJ2-1|TRBV28
ASRWTSGRAKDSNEQF
>TRBJ1-1|TRBV20-1
SAREPGDTEAF
>TRBJ2-4|TRBV9
ASSAGGGIQY
>TRBJ1-6|TRBV20-1
SARGALADSPLH
>TRBJ2-5|TRBV20-1
SARDSGSLETQY
>TRBJ1-2|TRBV20-1
SALRRLANYGYT
>TRBJ1-2|TRBV4-3
ASSQEWDSRVYGYT
>TRBJ1-6|TRBV5-1
ASSLGPGETNSPLH
>TRBJ1-2|TRBV13
ASSPADDVGYT
>TRBJ1-6|TRBV4-2
ASSQEALMKALH
>TRBJ2-3|TRBV20-1
SAPDRGYSTDTQY
>TRBJ2-7|TRBV11-2
ASSQFSYLVSGTGEQY
>TRBJ1-2|TRBV20-1
SARVSRMGKHGYT
>TRBJ1-1|TRBV29-1
SVLDTMNTEAF
>TRBJ1-2|TRBV29-1
SVDRRGDGYT
>TRBJ2-7|TRBV7-8
ASSLGQAGEQY
>TRBJ1-1|TRBV5-1
ASSLEGTEAF
>TRBJ1-2|TRBV29-1
SVEENYGYT
>TRBJ2-6|TRBV6-1
ASSPQLQGAAGANVLT
>TRBJ2-6|TRBV5-1
ASSLEGQVFSGANVLT
>TRBJ1-5|TRBV20-1
SARGQPSNQPQH
>TRBJ2-4|TRBV3-1
ASSQSRGAVNIQY
>TRBJ2-5|TRBV7-3
ASSFGDQETQY
>TRBJ1-1|TRBV20-1
SARGVWHTEAF
>TRBJ1-1|TRBV20-1
SAREMDREASEAF
>TRBJ2-3|TRBV7-2
ASSPPLGSDTQY
>TRBJ2-7|TRBV5-1
ASSLSGPPIYEQY
>TRBJ1-5|TRBV19
ASSIGQVSNQPQH
>TRBJ1-1|TRBV3-1
ASSPGTGGRNTEAF
>TRBJ1-4|TRBV4-2
ASSQERFNEKLF
>TRBJ2-5|TRBV20-1
SAATQTLYQETQY
>TRBJ2-5|TRBV20-1
SAQGGDLQETQY
>TRBJ1-5|TRBV20-1
GLGRNNQPQH
>TRBJ2-5|TRBV15
ATSRDWAVGTQY
>TRBJ2-1|TRBV5-1
ASSYGGLAGGPGYNEQF
>TRBJ2-2|TRBV20-1
SAGRSTGELF
>TRBJ2-7|TRBV27
ASGSRGYEQY
>TRBJ2-4|TRBV7-2
ASSLFTSGVVGNIQY
>TRBJ2-1|TRBV5-1
ASREPSSYNEQF
>TRBJ2-7|TRBV30
ALGSYEQY
>TRBJ2-2|TRBV5-1
ASSYQAGDTGELF
>TRBJ2-2|TRBV30
AWSIGTVNTGELF
>TRBJ2-5|TRBV20-1
SARDGVVGQGRRETQY
>TRBJ2-3|TRBV2
ASRGAGRDTQY
>TRBJ2-7|TRBV7-9
ASSTTESSYEQY
>TRBJ1-2|TRBV28
ASRIGTNYGYT
>TRBJ1-2|TRBV20-1
SARDLWQAGDYGYT
>TRBJ2-1|TRBV20-1
SARALAGLF